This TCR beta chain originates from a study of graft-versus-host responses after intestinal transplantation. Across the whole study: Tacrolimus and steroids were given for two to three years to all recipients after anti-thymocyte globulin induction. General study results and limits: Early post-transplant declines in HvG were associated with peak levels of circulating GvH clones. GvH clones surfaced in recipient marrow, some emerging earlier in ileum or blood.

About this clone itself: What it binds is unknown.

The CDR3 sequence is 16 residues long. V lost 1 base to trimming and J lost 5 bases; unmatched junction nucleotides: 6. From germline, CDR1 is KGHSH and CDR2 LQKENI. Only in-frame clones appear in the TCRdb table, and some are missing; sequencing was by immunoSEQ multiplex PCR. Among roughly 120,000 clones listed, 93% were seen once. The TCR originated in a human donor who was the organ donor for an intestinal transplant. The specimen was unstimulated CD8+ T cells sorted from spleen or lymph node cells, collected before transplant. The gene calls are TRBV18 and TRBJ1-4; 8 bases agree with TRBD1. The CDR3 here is CASSPLTRQGNEKLFF. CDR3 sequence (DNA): TGTGCCAGCTCACCACTGACGCGACAGGGGAATGAAAAACTGTTTTTT.